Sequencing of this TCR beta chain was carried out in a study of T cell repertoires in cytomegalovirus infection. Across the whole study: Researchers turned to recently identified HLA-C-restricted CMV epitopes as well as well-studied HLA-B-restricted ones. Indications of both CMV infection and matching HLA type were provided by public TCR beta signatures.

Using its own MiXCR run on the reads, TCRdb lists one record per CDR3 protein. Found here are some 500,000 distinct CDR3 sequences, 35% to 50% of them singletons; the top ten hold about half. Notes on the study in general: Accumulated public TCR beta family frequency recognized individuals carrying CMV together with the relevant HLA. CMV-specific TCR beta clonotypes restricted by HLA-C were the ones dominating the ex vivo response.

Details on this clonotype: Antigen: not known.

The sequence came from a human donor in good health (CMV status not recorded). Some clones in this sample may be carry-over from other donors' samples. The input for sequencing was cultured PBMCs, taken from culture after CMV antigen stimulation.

The CDR3: CATALGQQYYGYTF. Here the CDR3 DNA reads TGTGCCACCGCCTTGGGACAGCAATACTATGGCTACACCTTC. V is TRBV19 and J is TRBJ1-2; 7 bases line up with TRBD1. CDR1 and CDR2 (germline): LNHDA, SQIVND (reference sequence). The ends lost 10 bases at V and 3 bases at J; junction bases unmatched: 11. CDR3 length: 14 amino acids. Full variable domain (outside the CDR3, taken from reference TRBV19 and TRBJ1-2): DGGITQSPKYLFRKEGQNVTLSCEQNLNHDAMYWYRQDPGQGLRLIYYSQIVNDFQKGDIAEGYSVSREKKESFPLTVTSAQKNPTAFYLCATALGQQYYGYTFGSGTRLTVV.